These T cell receptor beta chains were read from a single sample in a study of blood T cell repertoires in COVID-19. This table comes from immunoSEQ multiplex PCR, and its TCRdb copy is limited to in-frame clones, with some not included. There are roughly 210,000 clones in the sample; around 87% occur only once, and approximately 7.3% lies in the top ten. Sequenced: PBMCs or T cells enriched from blood (not recorded which). The receptors shown here come from a man aged 30 to 45 in a cohort exposed to, infected with or recovered from COVID-19 (not recorded which). Both conserved end residues are part of each CDR3. A D gene is named only where the DNA matches it firmly. Clone size appears in some rows only: once, few, many, or a class for an expanded clone.

D | J | V | size | CDR3 | DNA
TRBD1 | TRBJ2-5 | TRBV6-5 | . | CASSWTGVSRETQYF | TGTGCCAGCAGTTGGACAGGGGTTTCGAGGGAGACCCAGTACTTC
TRBD1 | TRBJ1-4 | TRBV27 | . | CASSSRTGARVTNEKLFF | TGTGCCAGCAGTTCGAGGACAGGGGCCCGAGTAACTAATGAAAAACTGTTTTTT
. | TRBJ1-1 | TRBV28 | . | CASSYRSMNTEAFF | TGTGCCAGCAGTTATAGATCCATGAACACTGAAGCTTTCTTT
TRBD1 | TRBJ1-2 | TRBV9 | once | CASSETTGGSYGYTF | TGTGCCAGCAGCGAAACCACAGGGGGCAGCTATGGCTACACCTTC
. | TRBJ2-3 | TRBV4-1 | . | CASSQQREWDTQYF | TGCGCCAGCAGCCAACAGAGGGAGTGGGATACGCAGTATTTT
. | TRBJ2-2 | TRBV7-2 | once | CASSLSVTGELFF | TGTGCCAGCAGCTTATCAGTCACCGGGGAGCTGTTTTTT
TRBD1 | TRBJ2-7 | TRBV5-1 | . | CASTRDRAYEQYF | TGCGCCAGCACCCGGGACAGGGCGTACGAGCAGTACTTC
. | TRBJ2-2 | TRBV11-3 | . | CASSLGSIAGELFF | TGTGCCAGCAGCTTGGGCTCAATCGCCGGGGAGCTGTTTTTT
TRBD1 | TRBJ2-3 | TRBV6-5 | . | CANNRGSDTQYF | TGTGCCAACAACAGGGGTTCAGATACGCAGTATTTT
. | TRBJ1-5 | TRBV7-2 | . | CASSLGQGMSNQPQHF | TGTGCCAGCAGCTTAGGGCAGGGAATGTCCAATCAGCCCCAGCATTTT
TRBD2 | TRBJ2-3 | TRBV4-3 | . | CASSQDVDSGSTDTQYF | TGCGCCAGCAGCCAAGATGTTGATAGCGGGAGCACAGATACGCAGTATTTT
TRBD1 | TRBJ2-1 | TRBV7-9 | . | CASSPKRGTVYNEQFF | TGTGCCAGCAGCCCGAAAAGGGGGACAGTTTACAATGAGCAGTTCTTC
TRBD2 | TRBJ2-7 | TRBV28 | . | CASWPLGGYGYEQYF | TGTGCCAGCTGGCCCTTGGGGGGGTATGGGTACGAGCAGTACTTC
TRBD1 | TRBJ2-7 | TRBV27 | . | CASSFTGGIGVQYF | TGTGCCAGCAGTTTCACAGGGGGCATTGGCGTGCAGTACTTC
. | TRBJ2-1 | TRBV4-2 | many | CASSQGDTPEVNEQFF | TGTGCCAGCAGCCAAGGGGACACCCCCGAAGTCAATGAGCAGTTCTTC
. | TRBJ1-1 | TRBV6-5 | few | CASSITDRTDAFF | TGTGCCAGCAGTATTACCGACAGGACGGATGCTTTCTTT
. | TRBJ1-4 | TRBV10-1 | . | CASSESTMGGEKLFF | TGCGCCAGCAGTGAGTCGACTATGGGAGGGGAAAAACTGTTTTTT
. | TRBJ2-5 | TRBV10-3 | . | CATAVQRGETQYF | TGTGCCACGGCAGTCCAACGGGGGGAGACCCAGTACTTC
TRBD2 | TRBJ2-1 | TRBV3-1/TRBV3-2 | few | CASSQTGTAGGGEQFF | TGTGCCAGCAGCCAAACCGGAACTGCGGGAGGAGGTGAGCAGTTCTTC
TRBD2 | TRBJ2-3 | TRBV4-1 | . | CASRLREGSTDTQYF | TGCGCCAGCAGGCTCAGGGAGGGGAGCACAGATACGCAGTATTTT
. | TRBJ1-1 | TRBV7-2 | once | CASSILTTLNTEAFF | TGTGCCAGCAGCATTTTGACAACTCTGAACACTGAAGCTTTCTTT
. | TRBJ2-2 | TRBV24-1 | . | CATSDFAGGSTGELFF | TGTGCCACCAGTGATTTTGCGGGCGGTTCCACCGGGGAGCTGTTTTTT
TRBD1 | TRBJ1-2 | TRBV19 | . | CASSDRGYGYTF | TGTGCCAGTTCGGACAGGGGTTATGGCTACACCTTC
. | TRBJ2-2 | TRBV20-1 | . | CSGLAVGELFF | TGCAGTGGATTGGCGGTCGGGGAGCTGTTTTTT
. | TRBJ2-5 | TRBV6-5 | . | CASSFDSRRETQYF | TGTGCCAGCAGTTTTGACTCGCGGAGAGAGACCCAGTACTTC
. | TRBJ2-1 | TRBV28 | . | CASSLGRGVYNEQFF | TGTGCCAGCAGTTTGGGCAGGGGGGTATACAATGAGCAGTTCTTC
TRBD1 | TRBJ2-7 | TRBV28 | . | CASTLGTEVYEQYF | TGTGCCAGCACCTTAGGGACAGAGGTCTACGAGCAGTACTTC
TRBD2 | TRBJ2-1 | TRBV18 | . | CASSPSGLAGVNEQFF | TGTGCCAGCTCACCGTCGGGACTAGCGGGAGTCAATGAGCAGTTCTTC
. | TRBJ2-1 | TRBV6-5 | . | CASMGGLSSYNEQFF | TGTGCCAGCATGGGGGGGCTGAGCTCCTACAATGAGCAGTTCTTC
TRBD1 | TRBJ2-6 | TRBV5-6 | . | CASSSIWTGENSGANVLTF | TGTGCCAGCAGCTCAATCTGGACAGGGGAAAACTCTGGGGCCAACGTCCTGACTTTC
. | TRBJ1-1 | TRBV5-1 | . | CASRRASVQITVNTEAFF | TGCGCCAGCAGGAGAGCCTCCGTCCAGATAACAGTGAACACTGAAGCTTTCTTT
. | TRBJ2-7 | TRBV5-1 | . | CASSTDSTYEQYF | TGCGCCAGCAGCACTGACAGCACCTACGAGCAGTACTTC
TRBD2 | TRBJ2-2 | TRBV19 | . | CARPATSVDYTGELFF | TGTGCCAGACCGGCGACTAGCGTGGACTACACCGGGGAGCTGTTTTTT
TRBD2 | TRBJ2-1 | TRBV29-1 | once | CSVVAGGIYNEQFF | TGCAGCGTCGTAGCGGGAGGGATCTACAATGAGCAGTTCTTC
TRBD1 | TRBJ2-5 | TRBV19 | . | CASSIDRGGYQYF | TGTGCCAGTAGTATAGATCGAGGGGGCTACCAGTACTTC
TRBD2 | TRBJ2-7 | TRBV28 | once | CASSLLTSGRQYF | TGTGCCAGCAGTTTATTAACTAGCGGGAGACAGTACTTC
. | TRBJ1-2 | TRBV19 | . | CASSTLQGSDLNYGYTF | TGTGCCAGTAGTACCCTACAGGGCTCCGATCTAAACTATGGCTACACCTTC
. | TRBJ1-1 | TRBV19 | . | CASTFSSQSNTEAFF | TGTGCCAGTACTTTCAGTTCCCAGTCGAACACTGAAGCTTTCTTT
TRBD2 | TRBJ2-7 | TRBV27 | . | CASSDLAGVYEQYF | TGTGCCAGCAGTGATTTAGCGGGAGTCTACGAGCAGTACTTC
. | TRBJ2-7 | TRBV7-9 | . | CASSLGAYEQYF | TGTGCCAGCAGCTTAGGAGCTTACGAGCAGTACTTC
. | TRBJ2-1 | TRBV5-1 | . | CASSLEPLFNEQFF | TGCGCCAGCAGCTTGGAGCCCCTTTTCAATGAGCAGTTCTTC
. | TRBJ1-4 | TRBV6-5 | . | CASRGATNEKLFF | TGTGCCAGCCGGGGGGCAACTAATGAAAAACTGTTTTTT
TRBD1 | TRBJ1-1 | TRBV5-4 | . | CASSSKGTAVFEAFF | TGTGCCAGCAGCTCAAAAGGGACAGCTGTATTTGAAGCTTTCTTT
. | TRBJ2-7 | TRBV11-1 | . | CASSLQRTYEQYF | TGTGCCAGCAGCCTTCAGAGGACCTACGAGCAGTACTTC
TRBD1 | TRBJ1-2 | TRBV5-1 | once | CASRRTYDRANYGYTF | TGCGCCAGCAGGCGAACTTACGACAGGGCTAACTATGGCTACACCTTC
. | TRBJ2-7 | TRBV5-1 | . | CASSLDREAEQYF | TGCGCCAGCAGCTTGGATAGGGAGGCCGAGCAGTACTTC
. | TRBJ1-5 | TRBV7-8 | . | CASSQMAFNQPQHF | TGTGCCAGCAGCCAAATGGCCTTCAATCAGCCCCAGCATTTT
TRBD2 | TRBJ2-1 | TRBV28 | . | CASSPRSGRVNEQFF | TGTGCCAGCAGCCCGAGGAGCGGGAGAGTAAATGAGCAGTTCTTC
TRBD2 | TRBJ2-5 | TRBV27 | . | CASSSGTSGRALETQYF | TGTGCCAGCAGTTCCGGGACTAGCGGGAGGGCGTTAGAGACCCAGTACTTC
. | TRBJ1-4 | TRBV2 | . | CASSSVTTNEKLFF | TGTGCCAGCAGTTCCGTAACAACTAATGAAAAACTGTTTTTT
TRBD1 | TRBJ2-3 | TRBV9 | . | CASSSYGQGTDTQYF | TGTGCCAGCAGCTCCTACGGACAGGGCACAGATACGCAGTATTTT
. | TRBJ2-7 | TRBV7-2 | . | CASSFWSASYFEQYF | TGTGCCAGCAGCTTCTGGTCTGCTTCCTACTTTGAGCAGTACTTC
. | TRBJ2-5 | TRBV25-1 | . | CASSRGWWEETQYF | TGTGCCAGCAGCCGCGGGTGGTGGGAAGAGACCCAGTACTTC
. | TRBJ1-5 | TRBV19 | . | CASSMSGMGNQPQHF | TGTGCCAGTAGTATGTCGGGGATGGGGAATCAGCCCCAGCATTTT
TRBD1 | TRBJ1-1 | TRBV24-1 | . | CATRETGSNTEAFF | TGTGCCACCAGAGAGACAGGGTCCAACACTGAAGCTTTCTTT